These T cell receptor beta chains were read from a single sample in a study of identical twins. One entry per CDR3 protein, called by TCRdb with MiXCR from the 5' RACE reads. Of 450,000 or so distinct CDR3 sequences listed, 12% to 15% are singletons. The sample was also reused in another study, on yellow fever vaccine responses in identical twins.

The sequenced material came from CD4+ T cells sorted from blood. These receptors originate from a woman between 18 and 29 years old in good health. Both conserved end residues are part of each CDR3. Each record gives: V gene, CDR3 protein.

V: TRBV29-1
CDR3: CSVEEKGTGTEF

V: TRBV12-3/TRBV12-4
CDR3: CASTTGTSFYNEQFF

V: TRBV30
CDR3: CAWSVIGELFF

V: TRBV28
CDR3: CASSSPHGGNYEQYF

V: TRBV11-2
CDR3: CASSLEAGGLGLREQFF

V: TRBV20-1
CDR3: CSAQKTGGLGETQYF

V: TRBV3-1
CDR3: CASSQVGPGKETQYF

V: TRBV28
CDR3: CASSFLIAGGTQYF

V: TRBV21-1
CDR3: CASSKDRVLGDFSQPQHF

V: TRBV12-3/TRBV12-4
CDR3: CASSFGLAANTGELFF

V: TRBV12-3/TRBV12-4
CDR3: CASSFLARDIGEQYF

V: TRBV29-1
CDR3: CSVEDTGGRYNTEAFF

V: TRBV20-1
CDR3: CSARGTSGYEQYF

V: TRBV20-1
CDR3: CSALQGQGAIVAQHF

V: TRBV5-1
CDR3: CASSVQGAADTQYF

V: TRBV7-2
CDR3: CASSRDTYSNQPQHF

V: TRBV10-3
CDR3: CAVGAASTDTQYF

V: TRBV6-1
CDR3: CAVNAGAEGQDTQYF

V: TRBV3-1
CDR3: CASSQGGPELFF

V: TRBV9
CDR3: CASSVDPSGGVQETQYF

V: TRBV12-3/TRBV12-4
CDR3: CASSLTGLASFF

V: TRBV19
CDR3: CASKGPAFTDTQYF

V: TRBV18
CDR3: CASSPPRGGGTGELFF

V: TRBV5-1
CDR3: CASSLRGALATNEKLFF

V: TRBV15
CDR3: CATSRDLTALGGGNEQFF

V: TRBV5-1
CDR3: CASSLDGGPVDTQYF

V: TRBV16
CDR3: CASSRSRGQADIQYF

V: TRBV20-1
CDR3: CSARLAGGPVTDTQYF

V: TRBV10-3
CDR3: CAIKGQINTGELFF

V: TRBV30
CDR3: CAWNPGLAGGADTQYF

V: TRBV4-3
CDR3: CASSQEARPSYNEQFF

V: TRBV20-1
CDR3: CSATDFGNYGYTF

V: TRBV29-1
CDR3: CSVARDLNTEAFF

V: TRBV15
CDR3: CATSREEGVTYEQYF

V: TRBV20-1
CDR3: CSASSGRSSYNSPLHF

V: TRBV27
CDR3: CASSLLGTGNEKLFF

V: TRBV7-2
CDR3: CASSLLGLQNTGELFF

V: TRBV15
CDR3: CATSRDRHDEQYF

V: TRBV20-1
CDR3: CSARQDSYEQYF

V: TRBV29-1
CDR3: CSVAPGTGPGTQYF

V: TRBV7-2
CDR3: CASSSDRGNQPQHF

V: TRBV12-3/TRBV12-4
CDR3: CASSSRYNEQFF